Listed below are T cell receptor beta chains from one sample, sequenced in a study of cytomegalovirus exposure and HLA in healthy donors. Clones were sequenced by immunoSEQ multiplex PCR, and TCRdb holds only the in-frame ones, with some missing. The sample contains some 200,000 clones, roughly 80% of which appear only once. The sequencing input was PBMCs. These receptors came from a girl aged 2-10 years in good health and CMV-seronegative. The CDR3 runs from the conserved cysteine through the conserved F or W. Each record gives: J gene, V gene, D gene, clone size, CDR3 DNA, CDR3 protein. A D gene is named only where the DNA matches it firmly. Some rows mark clone size as missing; the rest say once, few, many or name a class of expanded clone.

j_gene: TRBJ2-7; v_gene: TRBV2; d_gene: .; abundance: .; CDR3nt: TGTGCCAGCACGGGGACTTCCCCCTACGAGCAGTACTTC; CDR3aa: CASTGTSPYEQYF
j_gene: TRBJ1-2; v_gene: TRBV11-2; d_gene: .; abundance: .; CDR3nt: TGTGCCAGCAGCTTAGTGCAGGATTTCTTCGACTACACCTTC; CDR3aa: CASSLVQDFFDYTF
j_gene: TRBJ2-1; v_gene: TRBV15; d_gene: TRBD1; abundance: once; CDR3nt: TGTGCCACCAGCATCCGACAGGGGGCGAAGATATATGAGCAGTTCTTC; CDR3aa: CATSIRQGAKIYEQFF
j_gene: TRBJ1-1; v_gene: TRBV6-6; d_gene: TRBD1; abundance: .; CDR3nt: TGTGCCAGCAGACGAACTGACAGGGAGATTGGCTTT; CDR3aa: CASRRTDREIGF
j_gene: TRBJ2-7; v_gene: TRBV6-1; d_gene: TRBD2; abundance: .; CDR3nt: TGTGCCAGCAGTGAACTAGCGGGAAGGAACGAGCAGTACTTC; CDR3aa: CASSELAGRNEQYF
j_gene: TRBJ1-1; v_gene: TRBV10-2; d_gene: .; abundance: .; CDR3nt: TGCGCCAGCAGCCTCGGCGGGGGGGGGACTGAAGCTTTCTTT; CDR3aa: CASSLGGGGTEAFF
j_gene: TRBJ1-5; v_gene: TRBV4-2; d_gene: TRBD1; abundance: .; CDR3nt: TGTGCCAGCAGCTACGGACAGGGGGCGCCCGGTCAGCCCCAGCATTTT; CDR3aa: CASSYGQGAPGQPQHF
j_gene: TRBJ2-1; v_gene: TRBV7-9; d_gene: TRBD2; abundance: .; CDR3nt: TGTGCCAGCAGCTTAGTGCGGGAGGTCAATGAGCAGTTCTTC; CDR3aa: CASSLVREVNEQFF
j_gene: TRBJ2-3; v_gene: TRBV7-6; d_gene: TRBD2; abundance: .; CDR3nt: TGTGCCAGCAGCTTACTCGGGCGGACTAGCGGGGGGGCGGGTGATACGCAGTATTTT; CDR3aa: CASSLLGRTSGGAGDTQYF
j_gene: TRBJ2-7; v_gene: TRBV7-2; d_gene: .; abundance: .; CDR3nt: TGTGCCAGCAGCTTAGTATTGGGGGGATACGAGCAGTACTTC; CDR3aa: CASSLVLGGYEQYF
j_gene: TRBJ2-7; v_gene: TRBV2; d_gene: TRBD2; abundance: .; CDR3nt: TGTGCCAGCAGTGCCGGGACTACTTACGAGCAGTACTTC; CDR3aa: CASSAGTTYEQYF
j_gene: TRBJ2-3; v_gene: TRBV19; d_gene: .; abundance: .; CDR3nt: TGTGCCAGTAGTATAAGTAGAACAGATACGCAGTATTTT; CDR3aa: CASSISRTDTQYF
j_gene: TRBJ2-5; v_gene: TRBV7-6; d_gene: TRBD2; abundance: .; CDR3nt: TGTGCCAGCAGCTTTAGACTAGCGGGGGGGCCACTCGGAGAGACCCAGTACTTC; CDR3aa: CASSFRLAGGPLGETQYF
j_gene: TRBJ2-7; v_gene: TRBV7-3; d_gene: TRBD1; abundance: .; CDR3nt: TGTGCCAGCAGCTTAGGGACAGGCTCCTACGAGCAGTACTTC; CDR3aa: CASSLGTGSYEQYF
j_gene: TRBJ1-3; v_gene: TRBV7-7; d_gene: .; abundance: .; CDR3nt: TGTGCCAGCAGCTTAGACCAGGGAAACACCATATATTTT; CDR3aa: CASSLDQGNTIYF
j_gene: TRBJ2-3; v_gene: TRBV7-6; d_gene: .; abundance: .; CDR3nt: TGTGCCAGCAGCTTATGGGAGGCTAGCACAGATACGCAGTATTTT; CDR3aa: CASSLWEASTDTQYF
j_gene: TRBJ2-3; v_gene: TRBV27; d_gene: TRBD2; abundance: once; CDR3nt: TGTGCCAGCAGTCCATGGACGGGAGGGCCCTCCGATACGCAGTATTTT; CDR3aa: CASSPWTGGPSDTQYF
j_gene: TRBJ2-3; v_gene: TRBV29-1; d_gene: .; abundance: .; CDR3nt: TGCAGCGTCCACCCGGAAGGGGATCCAGATACGCAGTATTTT; CDR3aa: CSVHPEGDPDTQYF
j_gene: TRBJ2-7; v_gene: TRBV7-9; d_gene: .; abundance: .; CDR3nt: TGTGCCAGCAGCTTAGATAGTCTAGTATATTCGGGCGAGCAGTACTTC; CDR3aa: CASSLDSLVYSGEQYF
j_gene: TRBJ2-1; v_gene: TRBV7-2; d_gene: .; abundance: .; CDR3nt: TGTGCCAGCGTACAGAGCAATGAGCAGTTCTTC; CDR3aa: CASVQSNEQFF
j_gene: TRBJ1-1; v_gene: TRBV27; d_gene: .; abundance: few; CDR3nt: TGTGCCAGCAGTTTGGTGGGACAACTGAATATGAACACTGAAGCTTTCTTT; CDR3aa: CASSLVGQLNMNTEAFF
j_gene: TRBJ2-3; v_gene: TRBV12-5; d_gene: TRBD2; abundance: few; CDR3nt: TGTGCTAGTGGTTTGGGACTAGCTGGAGAGACGCAGTATTTT; CDR3aa: CASGLGLAGETQYF
j_gene: TRBJ1-1; v_gene: TRBV18; d_gene: TRBD1; abundance: .; CDR3nt: TGTGCCAGCTCACCAGTACAGGGGGCGGCTTTCTTT; CDR3aa: CASSPVQGAAFF
j_gene: TRBJ2-3; v_gene: TRBV9; d_gene: .; abundance: .; CDR3nt: TGTGCCAGCAACCCGGGAGCCACAGATACGCAGTATTTT; CDR3aa: CASNPGATDTQYF
j_gene: TRBJ1-6; v_gene: TRBV7-9; d_gene: .; abundance: .; CDR3nt: TGTGCCAGCAGCCTGGGACTGTTGGGTTCACCCCTCCACTTT; CDR3aa: CASSLGLLGSPLHF
j_gene: TRBJ1-3; v_gene: TRBV5-1; d_gene: .; abundance: .; CDR3nt: TGCGCCAGCAGCTTAAATGAACTTTCCGGAAACACCATATATTTT; CDR3aa: CASSLNELSGNTIYF
j_gene: TRBJ2-2; v_gene: TRBV4-1; d_gene: TRBD2; abundance: .; CDR3nt: TGCGCCAGCAGGCACTTAGCGGGGGCGGCCGGGGAGCTGTTTTTT; CDR3aa: CASRHLAGAAGELFF
j_gene: TRBJ1-6; v_gene: TRBV27; d_gene: .; abundance: .; CDR3nt: TGTGCCAGTGGGGCCCGGTCGGAGAGCTCACCCCTCCACTTT; CDR3aa: CASGARSESSPLHF
j_gene: TRBJ2-2; v_gene: TRBV7-8; d_gene: TRBD1; abundance: .; CDR3nt: TGTGCCAGCAGCTCCACAGGGGGCCTCAACACCGGGGAGCTGTTTTTT; CDR3aa: CASSSTGGLNTGELFF
j_gene: TRBJ2-1; v_gene: TRBV9; d_gene: .; abundance: .; CDR3nt: TGTGCCAGCAGCGTAGGGGGAGGCAATGAGCAGTTCTTC; CDR3aa: CASSVGGGNEQFF
j_gene: TRBJ1-5; v_gene: TRBV27; d_gene: TRBD1; abundance: .; CDR3nt: TGTGCCAGCAGTCAGGGACAGGGTGATTCCCAGCATTTT; CDR3aa: CASSQGQGDSQHF
j_gene: TRBJ2-7; v_gene: TRBV4-1; d_gene: .; abundance: .; CDR3nt: TGCGCCAGCAGCCAAGGGATAGGCAGGGCCTCCTACGAGCAGTACTTC; CDR3aa: CASSQGIGRASYEQYF
j_gene: TRBJ2-7; v_gene: TRBV30; d_gene: TRBD1; abundance: .; CDR3nt: TGTGCCTGGAGTGTACTGGGACAGGGTTCCTACGAGCAGTACTTC; CDR3aa: CAWSVLGQGSYEQYF
j_gene: TRBJ1-1; v_gene: TRBV4-1; d_gene: TRBD1; abundance: .; CDR3nt: TGCGCCAGCAGCCAAACGACAGGGGAGCACAACACTGAAGCTTTCTTT; CDR3aa: CASSQTTGEHNTEAFF
j_gene: TRBJ1-6; v_gene: TRBV7-9; d_gene: .; abundance: .; CDR3nt: TGTGCCAGCAGCGGTCGCGAAGAGAATTCACCCCTCCACTTT; CDR3aa: CASSGREENSPLHF
j_gene: TRBJ2-7; v_gene: TRBV4-1; d_gene: .; abundance: few; CDR3nt: TGCGCCAGCAGCGAATTGGTTAGCGGAGGATCCTACGAGCAGTACTTC; CDR3aa: CASSELVSGGSYEQYF
j_gene: TRBJ1-1; v_gene: TRBV19; d_gene: .; abundance: few; CDR3nt: TGTGCCAGTAGTACCGGGAACACTGAAGCTTTCTTT; CDR3aa: CASSTGNTEAFF
j_gene: TRBJ2-7; v_gene: TRBV25-1; d_gene: TRBD1; abundance: few; CDR3nt: TGTGCCAGCAGTGATTCCGGAGGACAGGACCGTCGCTACGAGCAGTACTTC; CDR3aa: CASSDSGGQDRRYEQYF
j_gene: TRBJ1-1; v_gene: TRBV5-6; d_gene: .; abundance: .; CDR3nt: TGTGCCAGCAGCCCGGTACTGAACACTGAAGCTTTCTTT; CDR3aa: CASSPVLNTEAFF
j_gene: TRBJ2-2; v_gene: TRBV6-1; d_gene: .; abundance: .; CDR3nt: TGTGCCAGCAGGCTTGAGGCCCCCACCGGGGAGCTGTTTTTT; CDR3aa: CASRLEAPTGELFF
j_gene: TRBJ2-5; v_gene: TRBV5-1; d_gene: TRBD2; abundance: few; CDR3nt: TGCGCCAGCAGCTGGGGGTCATTTAGCGGGGCTGAGATGGAGACCCAGTACTTC; CDR3aa: CASSWGSFSGAEMETQYF
j_gene: TRBJ1-5; v_gene: TRBV19; d_gene: .; abundance: .; CDR3nt: TGTGCCAGTAGTATAGAGGGTCATTTGGGACATTCGCGCAATCAGCCCCAGCATTTT; CDR3aa: CASSIEGHLGHSRNQPQHF
j_gene: TRBJ1-6; v_gene: TRBV2; d_gene: TRBD1; abundance: .; CDR3nt: TGTGCCAGCAGCGGGATTCAGGGGGGAGGTTCACCCCTCCACTTT; CDR3aa: CASSGIQGGGSPLHF
j_gene: TRBJ2-5; v_gene: TRBV5-1; d_gene: .; abundance: .; CDR3nt: TGCGCCAGCAGCTTAATGGCCGGGGTGGAGACCCAGTACTTC; CDR3aa: CASSLMAGVETQYF
j_gene: TRBJ2-3; v_gene: TRBV6-6; d_gene: TRBD2; abundance: few; CDR3nt: TGTGCCAGCAGTTACTCGAAAGCGGGGGGCACAGATACGCAGTATTTT; CDR3aa: CASSYSKAGGTDTQYF